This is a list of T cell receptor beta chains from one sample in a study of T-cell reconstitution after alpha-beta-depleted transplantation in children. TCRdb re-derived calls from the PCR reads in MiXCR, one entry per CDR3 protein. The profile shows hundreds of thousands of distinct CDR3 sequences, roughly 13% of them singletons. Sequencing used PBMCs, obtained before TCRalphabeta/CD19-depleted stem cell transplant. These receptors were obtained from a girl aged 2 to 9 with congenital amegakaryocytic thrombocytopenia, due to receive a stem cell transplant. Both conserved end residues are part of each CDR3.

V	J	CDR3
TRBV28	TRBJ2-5	CASSFKPLVWETQYF
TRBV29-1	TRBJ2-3	CSVEAPTGTDTQYF
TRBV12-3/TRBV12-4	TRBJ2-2	CASSLVEFPNTGELFF
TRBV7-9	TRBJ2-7	CASSPPGGAAPYEQYF
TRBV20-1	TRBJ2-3	CSASQDRFPTDTQYF
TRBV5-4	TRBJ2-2	CASSMGVDGELFF
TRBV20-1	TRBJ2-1	CSAKTPGLAGVRNEQFF
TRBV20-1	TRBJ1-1	CSARVGTGRREAFF
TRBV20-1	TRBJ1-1	CSARGLGLMEAFF
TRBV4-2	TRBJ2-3	CASSQVSGTDTDTQYF
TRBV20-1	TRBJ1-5	CSARDSYSNQPQHF
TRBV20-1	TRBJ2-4	CSARMEAGGPIQYF
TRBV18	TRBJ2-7	CASQPIPLSEQYF
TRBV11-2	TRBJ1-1	CASAGITSEAFF
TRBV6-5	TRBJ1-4	CASSYSNRDGNEKLFF
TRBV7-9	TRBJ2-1	CASPPSGPSSYNEQFF
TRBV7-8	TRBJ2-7	CASSNRAYEQYF
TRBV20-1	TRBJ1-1	CSARAGVTEAFF
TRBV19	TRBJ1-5	CASKSGTGGNQPQHF
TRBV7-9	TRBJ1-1	CASRNQGGTEAFF
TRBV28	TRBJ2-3	CASSAAAVMNTQYF
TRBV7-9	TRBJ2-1	CASSLKREGQQFF
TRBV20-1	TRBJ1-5	CSARPTGTVQPQHF
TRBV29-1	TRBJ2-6	CSVDASGANVLTF
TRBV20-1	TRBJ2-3	CSAFRLANTDTQYF
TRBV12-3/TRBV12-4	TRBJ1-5	CASSQNSLPQHF
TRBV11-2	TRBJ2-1	CASSLGLAGGSDEQFF
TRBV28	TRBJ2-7	CASRLWSSYEQYF
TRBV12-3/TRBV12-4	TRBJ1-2	CASSLPPNYGYTF
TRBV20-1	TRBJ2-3	CSAPGPGTDTQYF
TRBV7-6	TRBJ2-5	CASSFGASGRETQYF
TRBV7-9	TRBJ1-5	CASSSGALQGIEQPQHF
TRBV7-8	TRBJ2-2	CASSSGGARSGELFF
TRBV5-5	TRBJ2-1	CASSPRLDDSSYNEQFF
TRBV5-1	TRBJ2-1	CASSLGFYGSSYNEQFF
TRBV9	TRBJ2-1	CASSAPVGALTNEQFF
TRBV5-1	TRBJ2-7	CASSSAGQVDEQYF
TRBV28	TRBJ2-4	CASSLSGGPLAKNIQYF
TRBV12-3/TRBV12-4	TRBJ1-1	CASSFTRTEAFF
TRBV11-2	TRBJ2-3	CAGSFSVLVMSGTGTDTQYF
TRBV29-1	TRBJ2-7	CSVAGLYYEQYF
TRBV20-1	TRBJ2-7	CSARRLAESSYEQYF
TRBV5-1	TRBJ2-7	CASNLAGAPYEQYF
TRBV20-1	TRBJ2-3	CSATGLARNTDTQYF
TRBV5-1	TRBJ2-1	CASSLAKWNEQFF
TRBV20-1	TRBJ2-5	CSARDLDRETQYF
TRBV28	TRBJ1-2	CASSLRQGGYTF
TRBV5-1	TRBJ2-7	CASSLDRGSSYEQYF
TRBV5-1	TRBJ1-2	CASRPFGENYGYTF
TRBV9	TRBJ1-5	CASTEDRHNQPQHF
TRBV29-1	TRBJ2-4	CSALTGLAKNIQYF
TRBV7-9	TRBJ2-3	CASSFMRDFIVDTQYF
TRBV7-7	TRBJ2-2	CASSYDPNTGELFF
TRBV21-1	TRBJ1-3	CASSRHYRALSSGNTIYF
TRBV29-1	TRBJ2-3	CSVQGRGADTQYF
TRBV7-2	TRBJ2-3	CASSSPVTGLVEDTQYF
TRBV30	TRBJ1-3	CAWSLPITGNTIYF
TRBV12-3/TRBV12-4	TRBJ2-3	CASSFSGRTDTQYF
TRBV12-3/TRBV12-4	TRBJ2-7	CASSSHTYEQYF